This T cell receptor beta chain was documented in a study of molecular identifiers for immune sequencing clone quantification (dated by TCRdb to 2016 to 2018). General notes on the study: For a replicate experiment, the RNA from either approximately 20,000 or 100,000 naive CD8 T cells was divided into five aliquots, and four of those aliquots went on to sequencing. This methods study benchmarked molecular-identifier clustering-based TCR repertoire sequencing (MIDCIRS) and TCR RNA copy counting, using CD8 T cells to do so.

General conclusions and limits of the study: Even against a background of one million naive CD8 T cells, spiked-in Jurkat TCR RNA amounting to a single cell's worth was reported to be detectable. When barcode sub-clustering was not used, chimeric consensus sequences inflated TCR diversity, with chimeras reaching as high as 47%. Identical TCR molecules sharing a barcode could cause highly expanded clone sizes to be underestimated. In CMV-specific effector cells, clones with more than 20 RNA copies accounted for over 97% of molecules, whereas in naive cells such clones accounted for under 1%. Spiked-in Jurkat TCR RNA (10 copies' worth), which is not part of the donor repertoire, was contained in the naive libraries. Modeling indicated around 3 TCR RNA copies recovered per cell, compared with 9 to 10 by digital PCR, which implies a capture efficiency of approximately 30%.

The library was made by PCR. For sequencing, a NextSeq 500 was employed. Bulk TCR libraries were made following a previously described method, with the TCR primers given in Table S5. Purification of total RNA was performed with the Qiagen AllPrep DNA/RNA kit. Before analysis, reads from multiple sequencing runs of the same library were pooled. In the original analysis: Reads were retained only if an exact TCR constant sequence was present, and the retained reads were trimmed to 150 nt and grouped according to their 12-nt molecular barcodes. Reads inside each barcode group were sub-clustered using a 15% Levenshtein threshold, and a quality-weighted consensus sequence was constructed for each RNA molecule. Non-functional sequences were filtered out, along with any lower-count sequence sitting one edit away from another sequence. On the basis of fitting two negative binomial distributions, barcode sub-clusters with fewer than 20% of the maximum read count were discarded. TCRdb handled the public reads itself, with Q25 trimming in fastp and clone calling in MiXCR, and kept productive beta chains. Each record represents a unique CDR3 protein, reported with the most common genes and DNA among its rows. The V and J calls were determined by TCRdb, not by the authors. The sample table contains approximately 630,000 distinct CDR3 sequences; only one count was recorded for about 25% of them. The ten largest clones take up approximately 0.75% of the sample.

Libraries of naive CD8 T cells were generated from roughly 20,000 to 1,000,000 sorted cells, with 10%, 30% or 50% of the purified RNA used. Naive CD8 T cells, defined as CD8+CD4-CCR7+CD45RA+, were FACS-sorted into RLT Plus buffer on a BD FACSAria II. To test detection sensitivity, Jurkat RNA equal to fewer than 13 TCR copies was added to samples of roughly 17,000-1,100,000 naive CD8 T cells. Enrichment of CD8 T cells was performed with RosetteSep CD8+ T Cell Enrichment Cocktail and Ficoll-Paque, after which ACK red cell lysis was carried out. Inclusive of the bounding cysteine and phenylalanine, the CDR3 is 16 residues long. Just CDR3 DNA is preserved here, 48 bases in frame from base 1. Compared with germline, V lacks 0 bases and J lacks 2 bases; bases without a gene match: 8. From the germline V gene, CDR1 is SQVTM and CDR2 is ANQGSEA. This clonotype was counted many times. Its specific antigen is unknown. No per-base quality is available; no much larger clone lies one base away.

Recombination joined TRBV29-1 with TRBJ2-7, and 9 junction bases match TRBD2. The origin of this receptor is a human donor in good health. Some libraries in this study had Jurkat cell RNA spiked in. The source material was naive CD8+ T cells from blood, with Jurkat cell RNA spiked in. Interpreted using the paper, the cell subset or site label stands for: FACS-sorted CD8+CD4-CCR7+CD45RA+ naive T cells. The nucleotides are TGCAGCGTTGAAGATCTTCGGCGGGGGGGGACCTACGAGCAGTACTTC. This is translated as CSVEDLRRGGTYEQYF.